The next 30 T cell receptor beta chains were all read from a single sample in a study of T cell responses to AZD1222 COVID-19 vaccine (dated by TCRdb to the early 2020s). The time point label here, explained by the study, means: baseline before first vaccination. Library prep was done by the immunoSEQ multiplex PCR assay. TCRdb re-hosts the immuneACCESS table, in-frame sequences only. Its copies lack some clones; in the studies checked, an unresolved V gene accounts for under half of them, and the cause for the rest is not known. This sample lists 130,000 to 150,000 clones; about 91% were detected once. Over 12% of the sample is taken by the ten largest. The sample was peripheral blood, taken on day 0 of AZD1222 vaccination. The receptor set was obtained from an adult in good health.

The rearrangement joins TRBV24-1 to TRBJ2-7, with 10 nucleotides matching TRBD1. With V trimmed by 3 bases and J by 2 bases, 6 bases remained unmatched. This CDR3 contains 16 residues. CDR1 KGHDR and CDR2 SFDVKD come from the germline V gene. The CDR3 coding sequence is TGTGCCACCAGTGATGTTCCGGGACAGGGGACCTACGAGCAGTACTTC. Amino acid sequence: CATSDVPGQGTYEQYF.

The chain employs TRBV5-1 and TRBJ2-1; D unclear. CDR3 size: 15 residues. Germline CDR1 is SGHRS and CDR2 is YFSETQ. V was shortened by 5 bases and J by 0 bases, with 12 bases between the two germline ends. In nucleotides, the CDR3 is TGCGCCAGCAGAAGAGAGCAGAGCTCCTACAATGAGCAGTTCTTC. Its protein product is CASRREQSSYNEQFF.

The V gene is TRBV7-3, the J gene TRBJ1-1; no clear D. Germline CDR1 and CDR2: SGHTA and FQGTGA. The germline V and J ends were trimmed by 0 bases and 11 bases, with 13 bases remaining between them. The CDR3 loop spans 13 amino acids. CDR3 loop: CASSLTFGDSAFF. The CDR3 DNA sequence: TGTGCCAGCAGCTTAACGTTTGGGGATTCGGCTTTCTTT.

The chain links TRBV24-1 to TRBJ1-1; D is perhaps TRBD1 (5 bases). Per germline, CDR1 KGHDR and CDR2 SFDVKD. The V gene lost 5 bases and the J gene lost 7 bases, with 16 bases spanning the gap. The CDR3 is 14 amino acids. The CDR3 sequence: CATSAPFLQGEAFF. Written as DNA, the CDR3 is TGTGCCACCAGTGCCCCTTTTCTTCAGGGTGAAGCTTTCTTT.

This rearrangement joins TRBV6-2 or TRBV6-3 to TRBJ1-6; the D is unclear. Trimming left V 6 bases short and J 7 bases short, with 13 bases between. Germline V CDR1 and CDR2: MNHEY, SVGEGT. CDR3 length: 14 residues. The DNA for the CDR3 is TGTGCCAGCAGCCTGACGGGATTAAATTCACCCCTCCACTTT. Translation: CASSLTGLNSPLHF.

The chain joins TRBV18 to TRBJ1-5; 12 nucleotides align to TRBD1. The germline gives CDR1 KGHSH, CDR2 LQKENI. V gave up 3 bases and J gave up 0 bases; unmatched junction bases: 0. The CDR3 is 16 residues long. The CDR3 DNA reads as TGTGCCAGCTCACCGGGACAGGGGGCTAGCAATCAGCCCCAGCATTTT. Its translation: CASSPGQGASNQPQHF.

This clone was counted only a few times. The chain couples TRBV9 to TRBJ1-2; a weak D match, TRBD1 (5 bases). V was trimmed by 4 bases and J by 4 bases, leaving 11 bases between them. The germline V gene encodes CDR1 SGDLS and CDR2 YYNGEE. The CDR3 contains 13 residues. CDR3 bases: TGTGCCAGCAGCCCCAGTGGGGGCTATGGCTACACCTTC. As protein: CASSPSGGYGYTF. The full variable domain, completed using reference TRBV9 and TRBJ1-2, is DSGVTQTPKHLITATGQRVTLRCSPRSGDLSVYWYQQSLDQGLQFLIQYYNGEERAKGNILERFSAQQFPDLHSELNLSSLELGDSALYFCASSPSGGYGYTFGSGTRLTVV.

The chain couples TRBV4-3 to TRBJ1-2; D unclear. Germline loops: CDR1 LGHNA, CDR2 YSLEER. Trimming pared 1 base from V and 4 bases from J, leaving 7 bases between. The CDR3 consists of 13 residues. CDR3 coding DNA: TGCGCCAGCAGCCAAGGGGCAGGCTATGGCTACACCTTC. It specifies CASSQGAGYGYTF.

The genes are TRBV7-2 and TRBJ1-1; 7 bases fit TRBD1. Looked up from germline, CDR1 is SGHTA and CDR2 is FQGNSA. V lost 3 bases, J lost 10 bases, and 11 bases stayed unmatched. The CDR3 contains 14 residues. CDR3 region: CASSFDATTGTAFF. For the CDR3, the DNA is TGTGCCAGCAGCTTTGACGCTACGACAGGGACAGCTTTCTTT.

V is TRBV3-1 (or the pseudogene TRBV3-2) and J is TRBJ2-7; no clear D. CDR1 LGHDT and CDR2 YNNKEL come from the germline V gene (reference sequence). V lost 1 base and J lost 2, with 3 bases in between. The CDR3 runs 12 residues. The CDR3 region has the DNA TGTGCCAGCAGCCAAGTTCCCTACGAGCAGTACTTC. Translated, it gives CASSQVPYEQYF.

The chain uses TRBV6-1 and TRBJ1-1; a weak D match, TRBD1 (5 bases). This CDR3 has 14 residues. The V gene's germline CDR1 is MNHNS and CDR2 SASEGT. Trimming removed 7 bases at V and 0 bases at J, with 12 bases between. The CDR3 DNA sequence: TGTGCCAGCACCCCACCGGGGGTGAACACTGAAGCTTTCTTT. Translation: CASTPPGVNTEAFF.

The table lists this clone with a few counts. The identical CDR3 is also encoded by other nucleotide sequences in the sample. CDR3 sequence (DNA): TGTGCCAGCAGCCAAGATGGAGGTGGCGGCTACACCTTC. Protein: CASSQDGGGGYTF. V gene TRBV3-1 (or the pseudogene TRBV3-2) combines with J gene TRBJ1-2, with D hard to call. The CDR3 contains 13 residues. In germline, CDR1 is LGHDT, CDR2 YNNKEL (reference sequence). V lost 0 bases and J lost 8, with 10 bases in between.

The chain combines TRBV6-5 with TRBJ1-2; D is undetermined. Trimming took off 6 bases at V and 8 bases at J, with 13 bases between the two ends. Germline V gene sequence: CDR1 MNHEY, CDR2 SVGAGI. The CDR3 is 12 amino acids. The CDR3 DNA follows: TGTGCCAGCAGGCCGTCAGCGGGAGGCTACACCTTC. Translated, it gives CASRPSAGGYTF.

The chain is built from TRBV4-3 and TRBJ1-1, with unresolved D. The germline CDR1 and CDR2 sequences are LGHNA and YSLEER. V lost 1 base to trimming and J lost 5 bases, with 8 bases between them. CDR3 length: 13 residues. The CDR3 protein is CASSQGERTEAFF. Written as DNA, the CDR3 is TGCGCCAGCAGCCAAGGTGAGCGGACTGAAGCTTTCTTT.

The chain couples TRBV21-1 to TRBJ1-6. TRBV21-1 is noted as a pseudogene. The CDR3 spans 15 residues. The CDR3 DNA is TGTGCCAGCAGCAAAGAGATGCGGGTTAATTCACCCCTCCACTTT. Encoded protein: CASSKEMRVNSPLHF.

The chain links TRBV5-1 to TRBJ2-3; the match to TRBD2 covers 7 bases. The CDR3 totals 15 residues. Germline V gene sequence: CDR1 SGHRS, CDR2 YFSETQ. The V segment lost 3 bases and the J segment 2 bases; nucleotides outside the gene matches: 6. Here the CDR3 DNA reads TGCGCCAGCAGCTCTTCAGCGGGGATCACAGATACGCAGTATTTT. Amino acids: CASSSSAGITDTQYF.

CDR3 bases: TGTGCCAGTAGTACCCCCATGCTCCGACAAGATACGCAGTATTTT. Its translation is CASSTPMLRQDTQYF. The J gene is TRBJ2-3, the V gene TRBV19, with no clear D. The CDR3 totals 15 residues. Germline CDR1 LNHDA, CDR2 SQIVND (reference sequence). The V and J ends lost 4 bases and 5 bases respectively, with 16 bases between them. The complete variable domain, with remaining parts taken from reference TRBV19 and TRBJ2-3, reads DGGITQSPKYLFRKEGQNVTLSCEQNLNHDAMYWYRQDPGQGLRLIYYSQIVNDFQKGDIAEGYSVSREKKESFPLTVTSAQKNPTAFYLCASSTPMLRQDTQYFGPGTRLTVL.

This chain connects TRBV30 to TRBJ1-1, with unresolved D. The germline V gene encodes CDR1 GTSNPN and CDR2 SVGIG (reference sequence). V lost 2 bases to trimming and J lost 5 bases, with 12 bases between them. The CDR3 runs to 13 residues. This CDR3 reads CAWSPSLNTEAFF. CDR3 sequence (DNA): TGTGCCTGGAGTCCATCCCTCAATACTGAAGCTTTCTTT.

V is TRBV30 and J is TRBJ1-1; D gene uncertain. The V end was cut by 2 bases, the J end by 5 bases, with 18 bases between. The CDR3 totals 15 residues. Germline assignment: CDR1 GTSNPN and CDR2 SVGIG (reference sequence). CDR3 bases: TGTGCCTGGAGTAGGGTGCAGGCCCGTTCGACTGAAGCTTTCTTT. Translating it yields CAWSRVQARSTEAFF.

V and J are TRBV18 and TRBJ1-2; D is undetermined. Germline CDR1 reads KGHSH; CDR2 reads LQKENI. The CDR3 consists of 14 residues. Deletions cut 6 bases from V and 4 bases from J, with 15 bases between. CDR3: CASSFDSPLYGYTF. For the CDR3, the DNA is TGTGCCAGCTCTTTCGACTCCCCGCTCTATGGCTACACCTTC.

CDR3 sequence reads: CASSPGHAGAEAFF. The CDR3 DNA reads TGTGCCAGCAGCCCAGGGCACGCTGGGGCTGAAGCTTTCTTT. The V and J genes are TRBV7-3 and TRBJ1-1; TRBD1 is a possible D gene (5 bases). Trimming took off 5 bases at V and 6 bases at J, with 16 bases between the two ends. The CDR3 has 14 residues. CDR1 is SGHTA and CDR2 is FQGTGA in the germline V gene.

V and J are TRBV7-9 and TRBJ2-7, with 8 bases matching TRBD1. Looked up from germline, CDR1 is SEHNR and CDR2 is FQNEAQ (reference sequence). The CDR3 is 13 amino acids. After removal of 5 bases from V and 3 bases from J, the junction contained 3 bases not matched to a gene. As DNA, the CDR3 is TGTGCCAGCAGCCGAACAGGGGGCTACGAGCAGTACTTC. Amino acids: CASSRTGGYEQYF.

This chain connects TRBV27 to TRBJ2-1, with D perhaps matching TRBD2 (6 bases). There are 15 residues in the CDR3. V was clipped by 3 bases and J by 3 bases, with 12 bases between them. The germline gives CDR1 MNHEY, CDR2 SMNVEV (reference sequence). As DNA, the CDR3 is TGTGCCAGCAGTTTCGCGGGGCCACACTACAATGAGCAGTTCTTC. Translated, it gives CASSFAGPHYNEQFF.

CDR3 in DNA: TGTGCCACCAGTGATGCCCCCTCAACTAGCGGGGGGTCCAATGAGCAGTTCTTC. Its protein is CATSDAPSTSGGSNEQFF. The chain combines TRBV24-1 with TRBJ2-1; 12 positions match TRBD2. The CDR3 consists of 18 residues. Germline loops: CDR1 KGHDR, CDR2 SFDVKD. V lost 3 bases and J lost 6; bases outside the gene matches: 11.

The rearrangement uses TRBV10-3 and TRBJ1-6, with D maybe TRBD1 (6 bases). Looked up from germline, CDR1 is ENHRY and CDR2 is SYGVKD. This CDR3 comprises 13 residues. The V end lost 9 bases, the J end lost 9 bases, and 15 bases lay between the germline ends. The CDR3 region is CAIKQGVSSPLHF. CDR3 DNA sequence: TGTGCCATAAAACAGGGAGTCAGTTCACCCCTCCACTTT.

This clone was seen a single time. V is TRBV25-1 and J is TRBJ1-1; tentatively, D is TRBD1 (5 bases). Germline CDR1 reads MGHDK; CDR2 reads SYGVNS. The length of the CDR3 is 13 residues. The ends were cut back, 8 bases at V and 2 bases at J, with 12 bases in the middle. This CDR3 is CASPSWGNTEAFF. DNA of the CDR3: TGTGCCAGCCCTTCGTGGGGCAACACTGAAGCTTTCTTT.

The J gene is TRBJ2-4, the V gene TRBV4-2; 8 bases align to TRBD1. Unmatched junction bases numbered 14, after V lost 4 bases and J lost 6 bases. Germline V gives CDR1 LGHNA, CDR2 YNFKEQ. This CDR3 has 17 residues. The CDR3 here is CASSPPSGTGIGNIQYF. In DNA form, the CDR3 reads TGTGCCAGCAGCCCCCCCTCCGGGACAGGCATTGGAAACATTCAGTACTTC.

The J gene is TRBJ1-4, the V gene TRBV30, with D possibly matching TRBD1 (6 bases). Germline values: CDR1 GTSNPN, CDR2 SVGIG (reference sequence). CDR3 length: 16 amino acids. V was clipped by 0 bases and J by 0 bases, with 11 bases between them. The DNA of the CDR3 is TGTGCCTGGAGTGTACAGGGTACCGCAACTAATGAAAAACTGTTTTTT. Translating it yields CAWSVQGTATNEKLFF. Looking up the rest from reference TRBV30 and TRBJ1-4 gives the full variable domain: SQTIHQWPATLVQPVGSPLSLECTVEGTSNPNLYWYRQAAGRGLQLLFYSVGIGQISSEVPQNLSASRPQDRQFILSSKKLLLSDSGFYLCAWSVQGTATNEKLFFGSGTQLSVL.

The chain uses TRBV19 and TRBJ1-2, with TRBD1 matching 8 bases. CDR3 size: 15 residues. CDR1 LNHDA and CDR2 SQIVND come from the germline V gene (reference sequence). Unmatched junction bases numbered 11, after V lost 7 bases and J lost 4 bases. The CDR3 DNA reads as TGTGCCAGTAACCGCGGACAGGGAAGTAGCTATGGCTACACCTTC. Translated: CASNRGQGSSYGYTF. The complete variable domain, with remaining parts taken from reference TRBV19 and TRBJ1-2, reads DGGITQSPKYLFRKEGQNVTLSCEQNLNHDAMYWYRQDPGQGLRLIYYSQIVNDFQKGDIAEGYSVSREKKESFPLTVTSAQKNPTAFYLCASNRGQGSSYGYTFGSGTRLTVV.

The chain carries TRBV29-1 and TRBJ1-1, with D possibly being TRBD1 (5 bases). The length of the CDR3 is 13 residues. Deletions cut 5 bases from V and 1 base from J, with 11 bases between. Per germline, CDR1 SQVTM and CDR2 ANQGSEA. CDR3: CSVLPGPNTEAFF. The CDR3 DNA follows: TGCAGCGTTCTCCCAGGGCCGAACACTGAAGCTTTCTTT. The variable domain in full, with the rest retrieved from reference TRBV29-1 and TRBJ1-1, is SAVISQKPSRDICQRGTSLTIQCQVDSQVTMMFWYRQQPGQSLTLIATANQGSEATYESGFVIDKFPISRPNLTFSTLTVSNMSPEDSSIYLCSVLPGPNTEAFFGQGTRLTVV.